This T cell receptor (beta chain) was profiled in a study of brain T cells in children with intractable seizures. Study results and caveats: Clones missing pre-surgery may reflect undersampling of that blood sample. HCMV serostatus was not known, and viral specificity came from CDR3 similarity only.

Sequencing was limited to surgery cases with top T cell transcript signatures in brain tissue. Before surgery, patients took at least one anti-epileptic drug. Here immunoSEQ multiplex PCR was the method, and the copy in TCRdb shows in-frame clones only, minus some. The profile shows 88,000 or so clones, around 90% of them singletons. The germline CDR1 and CDR2 sequences are SGHVS and FQNEAQ. V gave up 2 bases and J gave up 1 base, with 11 bases separating them. The CDR3 loop spans 15 amino acids. A note on this clone: Its antigen remains unidentified.

The rearrangement joins TRBV7-8 to TRBJ2-5; D gene ambiguous. This sequence was found in a girl aged 2-10 years with Rasmussen encephalitis and intractable seizures. The sample consisted of peripheral blood, taken at surgery. The CDR3 region has the DNA TGTGCCAGCAGCTTAACGATCATCCCCCAAGAGACCCAGTACTTC. Encoded protein: CASSLTIIPQETQYF.